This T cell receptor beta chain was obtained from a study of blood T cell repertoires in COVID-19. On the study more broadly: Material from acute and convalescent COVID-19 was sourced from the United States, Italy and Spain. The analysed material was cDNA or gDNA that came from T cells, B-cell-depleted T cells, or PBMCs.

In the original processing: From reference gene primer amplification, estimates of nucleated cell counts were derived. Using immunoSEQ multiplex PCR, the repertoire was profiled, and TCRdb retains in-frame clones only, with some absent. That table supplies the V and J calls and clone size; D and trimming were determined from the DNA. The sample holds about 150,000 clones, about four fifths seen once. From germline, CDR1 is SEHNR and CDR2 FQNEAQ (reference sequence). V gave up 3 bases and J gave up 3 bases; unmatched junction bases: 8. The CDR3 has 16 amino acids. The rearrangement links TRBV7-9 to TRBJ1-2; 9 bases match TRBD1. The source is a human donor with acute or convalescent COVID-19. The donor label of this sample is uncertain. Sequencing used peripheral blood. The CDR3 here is CASSFQPGQGDYGYTF. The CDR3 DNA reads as TGTGCCAGCAGCTTTCAACCGGGACAGGGTGACTATGGCTACACCTTC.